The present TCR beta chain was sequenced within a study of blood T cell repertoires in COVID-19. About the research overall: The cDNA or gDNA used as material had been derived from T cells, B-cell-depleted T cells, or PBMCs.

Authors' processing steps: Reference gene primers were amplified, and this amplification served to estimate nucleated cell counts. The assay was immunoSEQ multiplex PCR, and TCRdb's table has in-frame clones only and misses some. V and J calls and clone size are those listed in that table; D and trimming were worked out from the DNA. Of 200,000 to 250,000 clones detected, 85% to 90% appear once; the ten largest clones hold about 3%. Comments on this clone: The sample contains more than one DNA sequence encoding this CDR3.

Looked up from germline, CDR1 is MNHEY and CDR2 is SVGAGI. J gave up 2 bases and V 4 bases, and 3 bases lay outside the gene matches. The CDR3 contains 14 residues. The origin of this receptor is a man in his sixties with acute or convalescent COVID-19. The chain links TRBV6-5 to TRBJ1-2; 8 bases agree with TRBD1. The sample comprised peripheral blood. In nucleotides, the CDR3 is TGTGCCAGCAGTTCCTCAGGGGGCAACTATGGCTACACCTTC. Amino acid sequence: CASSSSGGNYGYTF.